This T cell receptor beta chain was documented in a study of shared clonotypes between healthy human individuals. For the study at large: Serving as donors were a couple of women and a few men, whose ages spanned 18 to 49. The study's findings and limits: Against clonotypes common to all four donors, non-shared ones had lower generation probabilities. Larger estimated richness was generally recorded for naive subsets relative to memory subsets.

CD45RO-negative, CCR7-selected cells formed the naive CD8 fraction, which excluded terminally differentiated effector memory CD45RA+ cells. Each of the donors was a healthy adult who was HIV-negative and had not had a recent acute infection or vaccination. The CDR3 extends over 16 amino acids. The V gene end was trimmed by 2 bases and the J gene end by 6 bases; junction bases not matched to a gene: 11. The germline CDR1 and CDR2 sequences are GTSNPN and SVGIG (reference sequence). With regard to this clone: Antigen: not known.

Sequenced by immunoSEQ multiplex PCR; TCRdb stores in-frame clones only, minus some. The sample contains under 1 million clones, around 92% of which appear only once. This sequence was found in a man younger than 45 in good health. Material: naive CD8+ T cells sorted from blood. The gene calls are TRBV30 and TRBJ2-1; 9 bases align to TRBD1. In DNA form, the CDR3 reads TGTGCCTGGAGTTCAACACCGGGACAGGGAGGCAATGAGCAGTTCTTC. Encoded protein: CAWSSTPGQGGNEQFF.